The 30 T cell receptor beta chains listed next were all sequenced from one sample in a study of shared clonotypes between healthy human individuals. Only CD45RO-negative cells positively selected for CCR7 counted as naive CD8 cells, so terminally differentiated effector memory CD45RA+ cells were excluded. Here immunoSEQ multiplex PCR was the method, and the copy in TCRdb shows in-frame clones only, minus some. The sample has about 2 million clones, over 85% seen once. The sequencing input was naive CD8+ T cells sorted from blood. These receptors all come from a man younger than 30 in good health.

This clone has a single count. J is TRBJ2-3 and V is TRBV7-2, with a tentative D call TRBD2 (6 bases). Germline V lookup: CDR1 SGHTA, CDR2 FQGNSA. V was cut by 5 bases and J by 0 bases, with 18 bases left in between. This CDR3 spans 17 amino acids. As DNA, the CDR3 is TGTGCCAGCAGCCCCTCTGGGTGGGGGACTAGCACAGATACGCAGTATTTT. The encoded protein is CASSPSGWGTSTDTQYF.

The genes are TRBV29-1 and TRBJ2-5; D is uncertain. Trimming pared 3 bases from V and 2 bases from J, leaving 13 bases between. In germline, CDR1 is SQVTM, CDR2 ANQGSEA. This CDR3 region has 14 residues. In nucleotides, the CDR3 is TGCAGCGTTGATTCGTATAGCTCTCAAGAGACCCAGTACTTC. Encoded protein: CSVDSYSSQETQYF. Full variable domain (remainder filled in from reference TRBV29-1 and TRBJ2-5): SAVISQKPSRDICQRGTSLTIQCQVDSQVTMMFWYRQQPGQSLTLIATANQGSEATYESGFVIDKFPISRPNLTFSTLTVSNMSPEDSSIYLCSVDSYSSQETQYFGPGTRLLVL.

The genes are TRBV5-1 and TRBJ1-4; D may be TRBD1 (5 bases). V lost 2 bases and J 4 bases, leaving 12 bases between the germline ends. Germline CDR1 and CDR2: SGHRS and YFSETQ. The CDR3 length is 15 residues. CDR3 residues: CASSLIGGLNEKLFF. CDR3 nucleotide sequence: TGCGCCAGCAGCTTAATCGGGGGTCTTAATGAAAAACTGTTTTTT. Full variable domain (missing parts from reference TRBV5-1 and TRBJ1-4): KAGVTQTPRYLIKTRGQQVTLSCSPISGHRSVSWYQQTPGQGLQFLFEYFSETQRNKGNFPGRFSGRQFSNSRSEMNVSTLELGDSALYLCASSLIGGLNEKLFFGSGTQLSVL.

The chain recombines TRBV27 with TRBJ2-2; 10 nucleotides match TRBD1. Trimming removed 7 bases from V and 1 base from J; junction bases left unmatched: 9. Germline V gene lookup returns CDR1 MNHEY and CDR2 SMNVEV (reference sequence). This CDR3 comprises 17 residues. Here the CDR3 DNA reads TGTGCCAGCACCAGGTGGACAGGGGGGATGAACACCGGGGAGCTGTTTTTT. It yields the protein CASTRWTGGMNTGELFF.

The CDR3 bases are TGTGCCAGCAGCTTACCCCTCCAGGGGACGAACACCGGGGAGCTGTTTTTT. The encoded protein is CASSLPLQGTNTGELFF. This rearrangement joins TRBV7-9 to TRBJ2-2, with D possibly being TRBD1 (6 bases). The V end was cut by 2 bases, the J end by 0 bases, with 13 bases between. Per germline, CDR1 SEHNR and CDR2 FQNEAQ (reference sequence). The CDR3 consists of 17 residues.

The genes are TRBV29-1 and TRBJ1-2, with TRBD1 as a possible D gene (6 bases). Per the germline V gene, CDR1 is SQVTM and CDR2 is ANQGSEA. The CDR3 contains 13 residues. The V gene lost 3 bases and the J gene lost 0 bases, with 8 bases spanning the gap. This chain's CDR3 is CSVDRGANYGYTF. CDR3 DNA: TGCAGCGTTGACAGGGGAGCTAACTATGGCTACACCTTC.

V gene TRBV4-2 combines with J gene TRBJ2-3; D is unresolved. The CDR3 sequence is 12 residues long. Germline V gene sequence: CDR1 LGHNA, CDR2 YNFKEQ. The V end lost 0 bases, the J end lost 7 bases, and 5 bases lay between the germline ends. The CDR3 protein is CASSQEWHTQYF. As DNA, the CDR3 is TGTGCCAGCAGCCAAGAGTGGCATACGCAGTATTTT.

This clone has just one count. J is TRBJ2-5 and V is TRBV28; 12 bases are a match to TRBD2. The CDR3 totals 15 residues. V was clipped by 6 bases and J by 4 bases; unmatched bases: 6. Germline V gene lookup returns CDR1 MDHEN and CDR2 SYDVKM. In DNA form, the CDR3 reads TGTGCCAGCAGACTGACTAGCGGGGGATTAGAGACCCAGTACTTC. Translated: CASRLTSGGLETQYF.

The DNA for the CDR3 is TGTGCCAGCAGGGACAGTCCTTCACCCCTCCACTTT. Encoded protein: CASRDSPSPLHF. V gene TRBV6-1 combines with J gene TRBJ1-6; weak D call: TRBD1 (6 bases). CDR1 is MNHNS, CDR2 SASEGT, per germline. This CDR3 has 12 amino acids. V shed 6 bases and J shed 9 bases, with 9 bases lying between them.

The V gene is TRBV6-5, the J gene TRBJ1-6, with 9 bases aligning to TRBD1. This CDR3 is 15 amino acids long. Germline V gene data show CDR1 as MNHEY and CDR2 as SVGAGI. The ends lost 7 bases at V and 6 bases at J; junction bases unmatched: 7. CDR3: CASTRGQGLNSPLHF. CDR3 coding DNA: TGTGCCAGCACCAGGGGACAGGGACTTAATTCACCCCTCCACTTT.

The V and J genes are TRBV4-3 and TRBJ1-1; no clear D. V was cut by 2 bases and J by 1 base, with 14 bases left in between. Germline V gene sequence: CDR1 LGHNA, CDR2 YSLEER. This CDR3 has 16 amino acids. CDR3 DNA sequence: TGCGCCAGCAGCCAATCTTGGGCCACTGGGAACACTGAAGCTTTCTTT. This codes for CASSQSWATGNTEAFF.

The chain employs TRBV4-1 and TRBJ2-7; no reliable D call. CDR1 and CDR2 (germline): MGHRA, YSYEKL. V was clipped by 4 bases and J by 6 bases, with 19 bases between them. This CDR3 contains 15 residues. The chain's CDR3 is CASSPDVAAKGEQYF. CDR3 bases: TGCGCCAGCAGCCCCGACGTGGCTGCCAAAGGCGAGCAGTACTTC.

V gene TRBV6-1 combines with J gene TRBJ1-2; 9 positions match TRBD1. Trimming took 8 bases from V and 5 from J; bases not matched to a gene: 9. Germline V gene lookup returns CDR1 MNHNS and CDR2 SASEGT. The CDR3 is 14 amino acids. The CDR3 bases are TGTGCCAGCCACGACAGGGGGTGGAGGTATGGCTACACCTTC. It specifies CASHDRGWRYGYTF.

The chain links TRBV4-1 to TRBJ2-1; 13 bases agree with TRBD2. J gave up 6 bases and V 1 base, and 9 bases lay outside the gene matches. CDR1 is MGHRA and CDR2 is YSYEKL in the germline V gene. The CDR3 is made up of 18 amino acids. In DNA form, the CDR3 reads TGCGCCAGCAGCCAAGCCCCCCCACTAGCGGGGGGGCCCAATGAGCAGTTCTTC. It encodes CASSQAPPLAGGPNEQFF.

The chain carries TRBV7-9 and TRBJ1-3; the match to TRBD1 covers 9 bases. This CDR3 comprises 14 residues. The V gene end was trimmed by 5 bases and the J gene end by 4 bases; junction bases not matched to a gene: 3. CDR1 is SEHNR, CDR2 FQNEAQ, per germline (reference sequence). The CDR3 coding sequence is TGTGCCAGCAGCCGGACAGGGGCGGGAAACACCATATATTTT. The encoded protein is CASSRTGAGNTIYF.

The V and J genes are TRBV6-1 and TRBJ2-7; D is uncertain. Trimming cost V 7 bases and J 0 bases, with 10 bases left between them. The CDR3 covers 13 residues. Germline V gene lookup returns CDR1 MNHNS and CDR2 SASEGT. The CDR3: CASTETLSYEQYF. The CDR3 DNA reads TGTGCCAGCACGGAGACACTCTCCTACGAGCAGTACTTC.

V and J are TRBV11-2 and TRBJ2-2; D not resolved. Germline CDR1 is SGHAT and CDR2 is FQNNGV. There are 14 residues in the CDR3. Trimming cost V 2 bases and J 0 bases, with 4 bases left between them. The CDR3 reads CASSLFANTGELFF. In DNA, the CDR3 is TGTGCCAGCAGCTTATTTGCGAACACCGGGGAGCTGTTTTTT.

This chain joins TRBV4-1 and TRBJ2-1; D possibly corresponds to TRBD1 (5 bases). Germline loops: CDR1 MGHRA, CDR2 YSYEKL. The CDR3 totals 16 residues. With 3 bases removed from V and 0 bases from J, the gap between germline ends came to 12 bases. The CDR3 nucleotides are TGCGCCAGCAGCCACCCGACAGTGAGCTCCTACAATGAGCAGTTCTTC. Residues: CASSHPTVSSYNEQFF.

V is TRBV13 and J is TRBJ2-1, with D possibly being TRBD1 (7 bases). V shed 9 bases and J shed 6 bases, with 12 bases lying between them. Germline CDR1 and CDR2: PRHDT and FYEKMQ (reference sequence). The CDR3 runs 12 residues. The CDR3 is CASGQEGNEQFF. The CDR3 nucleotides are TGTGCCAGTGGACAGGAGGGCAATGAGCAGTTCTTC.

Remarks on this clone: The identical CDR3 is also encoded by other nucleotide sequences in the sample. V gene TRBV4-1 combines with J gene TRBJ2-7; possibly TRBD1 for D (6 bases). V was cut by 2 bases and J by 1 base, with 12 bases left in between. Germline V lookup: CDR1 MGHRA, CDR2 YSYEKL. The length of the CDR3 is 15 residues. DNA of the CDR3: TGCGCCAGCAGCCAATCACAGGGCTCTTCCTACGAGCAGTACTTC. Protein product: CASSQSQGSSYEQYF.

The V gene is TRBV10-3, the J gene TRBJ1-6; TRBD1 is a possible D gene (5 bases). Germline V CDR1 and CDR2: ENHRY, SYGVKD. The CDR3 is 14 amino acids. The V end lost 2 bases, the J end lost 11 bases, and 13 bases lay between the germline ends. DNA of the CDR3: TGTGCCATCAGTGAGGAGGCAGGGACTGCACCCCTCCACTTT. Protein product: CAISEEAGTAPLHF.

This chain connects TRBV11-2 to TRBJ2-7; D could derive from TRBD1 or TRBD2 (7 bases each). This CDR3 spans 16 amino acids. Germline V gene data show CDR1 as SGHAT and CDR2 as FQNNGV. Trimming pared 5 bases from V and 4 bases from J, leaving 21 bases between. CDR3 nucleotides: TGTGCCAGCAGCATGACAGGGAGGGGGATATTATACGAGCAGTACTTC. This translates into CASSMTGRGILYEQYF.

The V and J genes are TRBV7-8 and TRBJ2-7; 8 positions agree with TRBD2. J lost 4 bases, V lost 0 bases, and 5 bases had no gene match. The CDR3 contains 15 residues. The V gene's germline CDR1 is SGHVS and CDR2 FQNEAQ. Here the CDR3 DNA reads TGTGCCAGCAGCTTAGCGCTGTCGGGGGGGTACGAGCAGTACTTC. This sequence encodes CASSLALSGGYEQYF.

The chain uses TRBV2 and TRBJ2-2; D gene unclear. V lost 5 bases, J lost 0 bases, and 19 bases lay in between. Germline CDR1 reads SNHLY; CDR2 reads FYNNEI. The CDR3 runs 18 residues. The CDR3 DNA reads TGTGCCAGCAGTCTCTTACCCTCCGGGCCTCCGAACACCGGGGAGCTGTTTTTT. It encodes CASSLLPSGPPNTGELFF.

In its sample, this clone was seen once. DNA of the CDR3: TGTGCCAGCAGCCAGACGACAGGGACCGGGGAAGGCTACACCTTC. Protein product: CASSQTTGTGEGYTF. The chain has TRBV4-2 and TRBJ1-2, with 7 bases lining up with TRBD1. The germline gives CDR1 LGHNA, CDR2 YNFKEQ. Trimming cost V 3 bases and J 8 bases; bases outside gene matches: 12. The CDR3 runs to 15 residues.

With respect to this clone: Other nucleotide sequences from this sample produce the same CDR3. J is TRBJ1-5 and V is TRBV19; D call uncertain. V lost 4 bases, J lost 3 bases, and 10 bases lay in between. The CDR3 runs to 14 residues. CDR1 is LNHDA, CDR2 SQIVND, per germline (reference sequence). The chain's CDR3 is CASSTPGVNQPQHF. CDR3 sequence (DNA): TGTGCCAGTAGTACCCCCGGGGTCAATCAGCCCCAGCATTTT.

The CDR3 region has the DNA TGTGCCAGCAGCGACGAGAACTACGAGCAGTACTTC. Protein product: CASSDENYEQYF. The chain links TRBV5-6 to TRBJ2-7, with D hard to call. V was shortened by 4 bases and J by 3 bases, with 8 bases between the two germline ends. CDR3 length equals 12 residues. Germline V gene data show CDR1 as SGHDT and CDR2 as YYEEEE.

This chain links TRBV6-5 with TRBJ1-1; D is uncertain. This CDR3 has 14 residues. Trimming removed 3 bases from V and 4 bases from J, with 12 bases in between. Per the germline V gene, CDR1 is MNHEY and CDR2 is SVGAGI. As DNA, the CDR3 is TGTGCCAGCAGTTATACCCGTGACGGCACTGAAGCTTTCTTT. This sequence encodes CASSYTRDGTEAFF.

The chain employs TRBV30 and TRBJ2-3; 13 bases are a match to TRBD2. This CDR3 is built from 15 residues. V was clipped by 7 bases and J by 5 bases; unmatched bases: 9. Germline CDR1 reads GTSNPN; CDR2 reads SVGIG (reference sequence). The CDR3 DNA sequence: TGTGCCTACCAACTAGCGGGGGGGCCCGGAGATACGCAGTATTTT. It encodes CAYQLAGGPGDTQYF.

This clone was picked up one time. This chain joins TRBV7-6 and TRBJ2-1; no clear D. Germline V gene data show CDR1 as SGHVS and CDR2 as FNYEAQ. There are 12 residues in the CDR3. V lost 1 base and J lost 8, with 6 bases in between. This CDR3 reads CASSLDSDEQFF. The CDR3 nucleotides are TGTGCCAGCAGCTTAGACAGCGATGAGCAGTTCTTC. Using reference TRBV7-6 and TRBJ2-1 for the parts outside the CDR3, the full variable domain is GAGVSQSPRYKVTKRGQDVALRCDPISGHVSLYWYRQALGQGPEFLTYFNYEAQQDKSGLPNDRFSAERPEGSISTLTIQRTEQRDSAMYRCASSLDSDEQFFGPGTRLTVL.